The 22 T cell receptor beta chains given below trace back to one sample, sequenced in a study. Tregs were sorted as CD4+CD25+CD127-/low cells. TCRdb recomputed calls from the 5' RACE reads with MiXCR, one row per CDR3 protein. The table lists roughly 9,100 distinct CDR3 sequences, around 55% of them singletons, with approximately 6.8% in the top ten. What was sequenced was Tregs sorted from a lymph node. Source of these receptors: a female donor with breast cancer.

This clonotype was seen a single time. The chain couples TRBV9 to TRBJ2-3; D not resolved. Trimming removed 0 bases from V and 4 bases from J, with 9 bases in between. Germline loops: CDR1 SGDLS, CDR2 YYNGEE. The CDR3 contains 14 residues. CDR3 DNA sequence: TGTGCCAGCAGCGTAGGATTAAGCTCAGATACGCAGTATTTT. It yields the protein CASSVGLSSDTQYF.

This clonotype has more than one count but fewer than ten. This chain uses TRBV12-3 or TRBV12-4 with TRBJ2-3; D gene unclear. With 6 bases removed from V and 1 base from J, the gap between germline ends came to 11 bases. The CDR3 spans 14 residues. The CDR3 bases are TGTGCCAGCAGCAGACAATACGGCACAGATACGCAGTATTTT. Protein product: CASSRQYGTDTQYF.

This clonotype showed up just once. The V and J genes are TRBV20-1 and TRBJ2-1; TRBD1 might be the D (6 bases). This CDR3 comprises 15 residues. Germline V gene data show CDR1 as DFQATT and CDR2 as SNEGSKA (reference sequence). V lost 3 bases, J lost 5 bases, and 17 bases lay in between. DNA of the CDR3: TGCAGTGCTAGTACATCTAGTGGGACACACAATGAGCAGTTCTTC. It specifies CSASTSSGTHNEQFF.

The chain links TRBV7-9 to TRBJ2-1; D gene unclear. Germline loops: CDR1 SEHNR, CDR2 FQNEAQ (reference sequence). This CDR3 spans 11 amino acids. The V gene lost 6 bases and the J gene lost 8 bases, with 8 bases spanning the gap. The chain's CDR3 is CASSRQDEQFF. CDR3 bases: TGTGCCAGCAGTCGCCAAGATGAGCAGTTCTTC.

The chain carries TRBV3-1 and TRBJ2-1; 14 bases line up with TRBD2. Losses at the gene ends were 6 bases for V and 9 bases for J; bases not matched to a gene: 7. Germline CDR1 LGHDT, CDR2 YNNKEL (reference sequence). This CDR3 is 15 amino acids long. The CDR3 sequence is CASSPTSGRAGEQFF. The CDR3 DNA reads as TGTGCCAGCAGTCCGACTAGCGGGAGGGCCGGTGAGCAGTTCTTC.

The sample holds a few counts of this clonotype. The chain combines TRBV9 with TRBJ2-3; TRBD1 agrees at 8 bases. Germline trimming cut 0 bases from V and 4 bases from J; bases unmatched to any gene: 4. The germline CDR1 and CDR2 sequences are SGDLS and YYNGEE. This CDR3 is 15 amino acids long. CDR3 amino acids: CASSVGPGGADTQYF. The CDR3 DNA sequence: TGTGCCAGCAGCGTAGGGCCAGGGGGCGCAGATACGCAGTATTTT.

The chain carries TRBV7-3 and TRBJ2-1; 12 nucleotides line up with TRBD2. Losses at the gene ends were 5 bases for V and 8 bases for J; bases not matched to a gene: 7. CDR1 is SGHTA, CDR2 FQGTGA, per germline. CDR3 length: 15 amino acids. This chain's CDR3 is CASSDGLAGLDEQFF. CDR3 coding DNA: TGTGCCAGCAGCGACGGACTAGCGGGATTGGATGAGCAGTTCTTC.

This clonotype was counted only a few times. The chain carries TRBV10-3 and TRBJ2-2; D is unresolved. Looked up from germline, CDR1 is ENHRY and CDR2 is SYGVKD. Trimming pared 4 bases from V and 3 bases from J, leaving 9 bases between. The CDR3 loop spans 14 amino acids. The CDR3 spells CAISADPYTGELFF. The CDR3 DNA reads TGTGCCATCAGTGCAGATCCTTACACCGGGGAGCTGTTTTTT.

The chain carries TRBV11-1 and TRBJ2-7; D may be TRBD2 (6 bases). The CDR3 runs to 16 residues. CDR1 SGHAT and CDR2 FQDESV come from the germline V gene (reference sequence). V lost 2 bases and J lost 1, with 15 bases in between. The CDR3 coding sequence is TGTGCCAGCAGCTTATTAAGGGGCGGGAAGTCCTACGAGCAGTACTTC. Protein: CASSLLRGGKSYEQYF. The whole variable domain, remainder taken from reference TRBV11-1 and TRBJ2-7, is EAEVAQSPRYKITEKSQAVAFWCDPISGHATLYWYRQILGQGPELLVQFQDESVVDDSQLPKDRFSAERLKGVDSTLKIQPAELGDSAMYLCASSLLRGGKSYEQYFGPGTRLTVT.

The chain links TRBV5-1 to TRBJ2-2; maybe TRBD2 (6 bases). V was clipped by 0 bases and J by 0 bases, with 12 bases between them. CDR1 is SGHRS, CDR2 YFSETQ, per germline. The CDR3 length is 17 residues. The CDR3 DNA reads as TGCGCCAGCAGCTTGGCCGGGAGTGCGACGAACACCGGGGAGCTGTTTTTT. Amino acids: CASSLAGSATNTGELFF.

The chain couples TRBV5-1 to TRBJ2-1, with TRBD2 as a possible D gene (11 bases). V dropped 4 bases and J dropped 1 base, with 21 bases sitting between them. The germline gives CDR1 SGHRS, CDR2 YFSETQ. The CDR3 is made up of 18 amino acids. CDR3 nucleotide sequence: TGCGCCAGCAGCCGGGACAGGGGACTAGCGGTATCCTACAATGAGCAGTTCTTC. This sequence encodes CASSRDRGLAVSYNEQFF. Based on the CDR3 plus reference TRBV5-1 and TRBJ2-1, the full variable domain is KAGVTQTPRYLIKTRGQQVTLSCSPISGHRSVSWYQQTPGQGLQFLFEYFSETQRNKGNFPGRFSGRQFSNSRSEMNVSTLELGDSALYLCASSRDRGLAVSYNEQFFGPGTRLTVL.

This chain joins TRBV6-4 and TRBJ2-3, with 8 bases matching TRBD2. This CDR3 has 14 amino acids. Germline V lookup: CDR1 MRHNA, CDR2 SNTAGT. Losses at the gene ends were 4 bases for V and 0 bases for J; bases not matched to a gene: 0. The DNA for the CDR3 is TGTGCCAGCAGTGCTAGCGGGAGCACAGATACGCAGTATTTT. This codes for CASSASGSTDTQYF.

V is TRBV12-3 or TRBV12-4 and J is TRBJ1-5; TRBD1 might be the D (6 bases). V dropped 7 bases and J dropped 0 bases, with 19 bases sitting between them. The CDR3 has 17 residues. The CDR3 reads CASTRDTRIDSNQPQHF. CDR3 nucleotides: TGTGCCAGCACCAGGGACACCAGAATTGATAGCAATCAGCCCCAGCATTTT.

As to this clonotype: Since no conserved phenylalanine or tryptophan closes the CDR3, a read error is the likely cause. The rearrangement uses TRBV6-2 or TRBV6-3 and TRBJ2-3; D is perhaps TRBD1 (5 bases). The V gene's germline CDR1 is MNHEY and CDR2 SVGEGT. The CDR3 has 16 amino acids. The V end lost 6 bases, the J end lost 3 bases, and 19 bases lay between the germline ends. CDR3 in DNA: TGTGCCAGCAGCCACTGGGGCACCCGGCGGACAGATACGCAGTATCTT. Translation gives CASSHWGTRRTDTQYL.

This clonotype was counted between two and nine times. J is TRBJ2-7 and V is TRBV5-1, with TRBD2 matching 9 bases. The CDR3 is 19 amino acids. CDR1 and CDR2 (germline): SGHRS, YFSETQ. V gave up 0 bases and J gave up 0 bases; unmatched junction bases: 13. As DNA, the CDR3 is TGCGCCAGCAGCTTGGGGCTAGCGGGAATGGGTTCCAGCTCCTACGAGCAGTACGTC. Protein: CASSLGLAGMGSSSYEQYV.

This chain links TRBV6-5 with TRBJ1-3; a weak D match, TRBD1 (5 bases). The V gene's germline CDR1 is MNHEY and CDR2 SVGAGI. The V end was cut by 2 bases, the J end by 0 bases, with 11 bases between. The CDR3 contains 16 residues. The CDR3 loop is CASSYAGTDSGNTIYF. CDR3 coding DNA: TGTGCCAGCAGTTACGCCGGGACTGACTCTGGAAACACCATATATTTT.

The chain links TRBV7-2 to TRBJ2-5, with D possibly matching TRBD1 (5 bases). In germline, CDR1 is SGHTA, CDR2 FQGNSA. The CDR3 covers 13 residues. The V end lost 4 bases, the J end lost 1 base, and 7 bases lay between the germline ends. The CDR3 loop is CASSSQGQETQYF. In DNA, the CDR3 is TGTGCCAGCAGCTCTCAGGGCCAAGAGACCCAGTACTTC.

This chain links TRBV4-2 with TRBJ1-6, with D possibly matching TRBD1 (5 bases). CDR1 LGHNA and CDR2 YNFKEQ come from the germline V gene. Trimming removed 0 bases at V and 5 bases at J, with 14 bases between. The CDR3 is made up of 17 amino acids. The CDR3 is CASSQDPGTIDNSPLHF. CDR3 bases: TGTGCCAGCAGCCAAGATCCGGGGACCATCGATAATTCACCCCTCCACTTT.

This clonotype was seen more than once but under ten times. This chain uses TRBV10-3 with TRBJ2-1; TRBD1 agrees at 8 bases. Germline V lookup: CDR1 ENHRY, CDR2 SYGVKD. The CDR3 extends over 14 amino acids. Losses at the gene ends were 7 bases for V and 6 bases for J; bases not matched to a gene: 8. CDR3 coding DNA: TGTGCCATCACCGACAGGGGCCCAGCCAATGAGCAGTTCTTC. It encodes CAITDRGPANEQFF.

The rearrangement joins TRBV6-5 to TRBJ1-4, with D unresolved. The CDR3 is 14 residues long. The germline V and J ends were trimmed by 0 bases and 7 bases, with 9 bases remaining between them. In germline, CDR1 is MNHEY, CDR2 SVGAGI. The CDR3 bases are TGTGCCAGCAGTTACTCGACTGCCGGTGAAAAACTGTTTTTT. Translating gives CASSYSTAGEKLFF.

Turning to this clonotype: This may come from a read error, since a much larger clone is one base off. This chain joins TRBV29-1 and TRBJ2-1; 7 bases map to TRBD1. Germline CDR1 SQVTM, CDR2 ANQGSEA. The CDR3 spans 10 residues. CDR3 bases: TGCGGCGTTACGACAGGGAGTGCGTTCTTC. This sequence encodes CGVTTGSAFF.

This clonotype was seen a single time. The J gene is TRBJ2-4, the V gene TRBV5-1; TRBD2 aligns across 9 bases. V lost 2 bases to trimming and J lost 7 bases; unmatched junction nucleotides: 13. This CDR3 has 17 amino acids. Looked up from germline, CDR1 is SGHRS and CDR2 is YFSETQ. CDR3 region: CASSFSSGTGVINIQYF. The CDR3 region has the DNA TGCGCCAGCAGCTTCTCTAGCGGGACCGGGGTTATTAACATTCAGTACTTC.